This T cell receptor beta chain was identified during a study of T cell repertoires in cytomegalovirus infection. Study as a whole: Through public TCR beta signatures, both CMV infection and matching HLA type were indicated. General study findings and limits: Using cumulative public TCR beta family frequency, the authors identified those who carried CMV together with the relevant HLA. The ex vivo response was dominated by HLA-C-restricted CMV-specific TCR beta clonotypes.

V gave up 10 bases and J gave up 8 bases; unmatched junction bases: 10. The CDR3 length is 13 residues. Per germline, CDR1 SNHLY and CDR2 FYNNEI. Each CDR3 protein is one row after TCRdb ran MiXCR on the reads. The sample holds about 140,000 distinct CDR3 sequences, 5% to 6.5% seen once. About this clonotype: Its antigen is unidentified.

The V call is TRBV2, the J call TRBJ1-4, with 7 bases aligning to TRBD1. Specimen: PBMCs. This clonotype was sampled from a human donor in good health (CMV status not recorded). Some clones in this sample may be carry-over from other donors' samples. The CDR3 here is CATDRDGAEKLFF. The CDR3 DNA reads TGTGCCACCGACAGGGACGGGGCCGAAAAACTGTTTTTT. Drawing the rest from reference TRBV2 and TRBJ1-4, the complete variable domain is EPEVTQTPSHQVTQMGQEVILRCVPISNHLYFYWYRQILGQKVEFLVSFYNNEISEKSEIFDDQFSVERPDGSNFTLKIRSTKLEDSAMYFCATDRDGAEKLFFGSGTQLSVL.